The source of this TCR beta chain is a study of Graves' ophthalmopathy and Graves' hyperthyroidism. Study-level background: Untreated patients at initial diagnosis provided peripheral blood.

Using RNA transcripts, the TCR beta CDR3 regions were amplified. RT-PCR with HTBI primers came first, then second-round multiplex PCR. TCRdb analysed the multiplex PCR reads with MiXCR anew, one entry per CDR3 protein. Of approximately 700,000 distinct CDR3 sequences in the sample, approximately 39% were seen once. The PBMC fraction was derived from 9 to 10 ml of fresh peripheral blood. General study findings and limits: Sensitivity of roughly 88% and specificity of nearly 82% were achieved when a 13-signature model separated ophthalmopathy from stable hyperthyroidism.

This clonotype came up a few times. What it recognizes is unknown. CDR3 length: 15 amino acids. The germline gives CDR1 MGHDK, CDR2 SYGVNS. V was shortened by 2 bases and J by 1 base, with 10 bases between the two germline ends. The TCR originated in an adult man with Graves' ophthalmopathy. Input material: peripheral blood. V and J are TRBV25-1 and TRBJ2-3; tentatively, D is TRBD1 or TRBD2 (5 bases each). The CDR3 protein is CASSEPGPRTDTQYF. The CDR3 DNA is TGTGCCAGCAGTGAACCGGGACCCCGCACAGATACGCAGTATTTT.